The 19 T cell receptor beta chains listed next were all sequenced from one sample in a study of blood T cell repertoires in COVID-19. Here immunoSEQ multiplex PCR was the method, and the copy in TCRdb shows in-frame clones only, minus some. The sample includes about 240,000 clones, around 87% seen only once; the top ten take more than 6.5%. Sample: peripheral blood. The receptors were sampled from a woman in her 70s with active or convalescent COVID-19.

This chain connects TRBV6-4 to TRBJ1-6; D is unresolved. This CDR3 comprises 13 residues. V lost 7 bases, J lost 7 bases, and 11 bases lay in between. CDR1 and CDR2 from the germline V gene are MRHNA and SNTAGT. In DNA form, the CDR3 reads TGTGCCAGCAAGCCTGAGGGAAATTCACCCCTCCACTTT. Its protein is CASKPEGNSPLHF.

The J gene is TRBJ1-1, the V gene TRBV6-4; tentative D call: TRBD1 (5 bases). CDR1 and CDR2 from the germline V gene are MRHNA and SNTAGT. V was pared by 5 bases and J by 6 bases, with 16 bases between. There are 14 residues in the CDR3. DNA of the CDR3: TGTGCCAGCAGTTCTCAGGGCACGGGGGCTGAAGCTTTCTTT. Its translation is CASSSQGTGAEAFF.

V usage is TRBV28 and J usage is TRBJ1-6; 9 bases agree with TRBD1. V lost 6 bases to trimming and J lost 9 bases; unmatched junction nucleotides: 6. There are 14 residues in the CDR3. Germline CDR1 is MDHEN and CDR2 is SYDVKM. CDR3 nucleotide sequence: TGTGCCAGCAGCATTGGACAGGGGCGTTCACCCCTCCACTTT. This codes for CASSIGQGRSPLHF.

DNA for the CDR3: TGCGCCAGCAGCCCTGGTGGGACAGATAGCAATCAGCCCCAGCATTTT. Amino acid sequence: CASSPGGTDSNQPQHF. The chain is built from TRBV5-1 and TRBJ1-5; TRBD1 aligns across 7 bases. Looked up from germline, CDR1 is SGHRS and CDR2 is YFSETQ. This CDR3 has 16 amino acids. The trim removed 4 bases at V and 0 bases at J, leaving 7 bases unmatched.

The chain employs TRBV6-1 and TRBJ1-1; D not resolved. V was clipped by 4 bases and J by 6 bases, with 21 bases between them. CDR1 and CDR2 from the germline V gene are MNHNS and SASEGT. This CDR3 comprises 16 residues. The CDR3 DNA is TGTGCCAGCAGTGCGCCCCCCACTAAGGCCCTCCCTGAAGCTTTCTTT. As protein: CASSAPPTKALPEAFF.

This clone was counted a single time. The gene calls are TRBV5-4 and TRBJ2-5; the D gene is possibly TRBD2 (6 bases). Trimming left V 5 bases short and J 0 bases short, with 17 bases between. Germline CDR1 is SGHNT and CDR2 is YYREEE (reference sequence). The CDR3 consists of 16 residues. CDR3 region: CASRGRGKAYQETQYF. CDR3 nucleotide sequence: TGTGCCAGCAGGGGGCGGGGTAAAGCGTACCAAGAGACCCAGTACTTC. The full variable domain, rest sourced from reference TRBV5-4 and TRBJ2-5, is ETGVTQSPTHLIKTRGQQVTLRCSSQSGHNTVSWYQQALGQGPQFIFQYYREEENGRGNFPPRFSGLQFPNYSSELNVNALELDDSALYLCASRGRGKAYQETQYFGPGTRLLVL.

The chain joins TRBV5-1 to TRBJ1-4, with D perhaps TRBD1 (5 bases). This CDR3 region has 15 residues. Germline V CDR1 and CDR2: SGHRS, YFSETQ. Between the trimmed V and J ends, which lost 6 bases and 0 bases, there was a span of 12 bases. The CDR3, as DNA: TGCGCCAGCAAGCTTGGAGGGGCAACTAATGAAAAACTGTTTTTT. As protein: CASKLGGATNEKLFF.

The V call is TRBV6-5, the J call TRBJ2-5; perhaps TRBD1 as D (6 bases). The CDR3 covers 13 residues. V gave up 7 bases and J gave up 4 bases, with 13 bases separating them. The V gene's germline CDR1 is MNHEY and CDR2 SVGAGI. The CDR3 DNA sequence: TGTGCCAGCAAGACAGGAGGATTAGAGACCCAGTACTTC. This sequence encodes CASKTGGLETQYF.

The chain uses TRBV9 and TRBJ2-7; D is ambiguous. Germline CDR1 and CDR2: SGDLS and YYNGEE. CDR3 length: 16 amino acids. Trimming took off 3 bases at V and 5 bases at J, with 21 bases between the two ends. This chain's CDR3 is CASSADPGSLKDEQYF. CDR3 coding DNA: TGTGCCAGCAGCGCCGATCCCGGGTCCCTAAAAGACGAGCAGTACTTC.

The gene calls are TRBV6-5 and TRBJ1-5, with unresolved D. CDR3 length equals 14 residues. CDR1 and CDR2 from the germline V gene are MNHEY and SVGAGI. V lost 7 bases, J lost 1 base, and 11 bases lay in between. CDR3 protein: CASTAGWSNQPQHF. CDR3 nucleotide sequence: TGTGCCAGCACCGCGGGTTGGAGCAATCAGCCCCAGCATTTT.

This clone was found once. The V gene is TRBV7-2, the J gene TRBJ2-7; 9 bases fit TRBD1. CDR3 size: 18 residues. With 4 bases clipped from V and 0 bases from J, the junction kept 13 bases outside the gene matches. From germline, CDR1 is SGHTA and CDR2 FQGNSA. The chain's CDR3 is CASSSETGGRIFSYEQYF. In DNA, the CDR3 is TGTGCCAGCAGCTCCGAAACAGGGGGCCGAATCTTCTCCTACGAGCAGTACTTC.

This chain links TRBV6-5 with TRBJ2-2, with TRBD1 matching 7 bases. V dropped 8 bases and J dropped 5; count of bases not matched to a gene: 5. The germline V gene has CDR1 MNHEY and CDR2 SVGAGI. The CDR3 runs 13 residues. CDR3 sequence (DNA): TGTGCCAGCGGACAGGCGGCGACCGGGGAGCTGTTTTTT. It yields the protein CASGQAATGELFF.

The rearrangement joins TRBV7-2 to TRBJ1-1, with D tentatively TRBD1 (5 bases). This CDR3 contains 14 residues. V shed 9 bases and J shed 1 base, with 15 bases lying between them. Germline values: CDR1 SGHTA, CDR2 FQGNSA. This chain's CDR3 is CARADGAANTEAFF. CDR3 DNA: TGTGCCAGAGCAGATGGGGCAGCGAACACTGAAGCTTTCTTT.

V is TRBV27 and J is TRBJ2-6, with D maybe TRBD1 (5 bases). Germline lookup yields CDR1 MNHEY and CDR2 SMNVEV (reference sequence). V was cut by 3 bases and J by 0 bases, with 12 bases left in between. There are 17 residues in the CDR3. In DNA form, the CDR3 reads TGTGCCAGCAGTTTGGGCCAGGGTTTCTCTGGGGCCAACGTCCTGACTTTC. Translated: CASSLGQGFSGANVLTF.

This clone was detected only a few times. The CDR3 bases are TGTGCCAGCAAGGACAGCCGAGTCGTAAACACCATATATTTT. Translating gives CASKDSRVVNTIYF. The chain uses TRBV2 and TRBJ1-3, with a weak D call TRBD1 (6 bases). CDR3 size: 14 residues. Germline CDR1 is SNHLY and CDR2 is FYNNEI. Trimming left V 7 bases short and J 6 bases short, with 16 bases between.

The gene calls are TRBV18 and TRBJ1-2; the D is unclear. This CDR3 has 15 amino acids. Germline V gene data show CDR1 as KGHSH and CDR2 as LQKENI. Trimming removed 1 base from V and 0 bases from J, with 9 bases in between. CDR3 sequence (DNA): TGTGCCAGCTCACCACGCGGGGAACCTAACTATGGCTACACCTTC. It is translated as CASSPRGEPNYGYTF.

The CDR3 region is CARDRGCHLGHPLQHF. In DNA, the CDR3 is TGTGCCAGAGACAGGGGGTGCCACCTGGGCCACCCACTCCAGCATTTT. The chain couples TRBV28 to TRBJ1-5; 9 bases match TRBD1. Germline V gene data show CDR1 as MDHEN and CDR2 as SYDVKM. This CDR3 is 16 amino acids long. J was trimmed by 12 bases and V by 9 bases; bases with no gene match: 21.

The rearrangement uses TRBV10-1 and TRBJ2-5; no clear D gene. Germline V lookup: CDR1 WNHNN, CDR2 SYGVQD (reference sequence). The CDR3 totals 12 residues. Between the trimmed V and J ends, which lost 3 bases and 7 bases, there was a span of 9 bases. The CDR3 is CASSDDTLTQYF. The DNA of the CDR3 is TGCGCCAGCAGTGATGACACCCTGACCCAGTACTTC.

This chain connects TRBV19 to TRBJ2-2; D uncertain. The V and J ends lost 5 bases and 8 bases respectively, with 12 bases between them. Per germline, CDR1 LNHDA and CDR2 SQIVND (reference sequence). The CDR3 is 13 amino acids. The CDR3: CASSSSLLGELFF. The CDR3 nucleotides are TGTGCCAGTAGTTCCTCCCTGTTAGGGGAGCTGTTTTTT.